One and the same sample provided the 16 T cell receptor beta chains below, sequenced in a study of shared clonotypes between healthy human individuals. Terminally differentiated effector memory CD45RA+ cells were excluded by CCR7 positive selection of CD45RO-negative cells. Using immunoSEQ multiplex PCR, the repertoire was profiled, and TCRdb retains in-frame clones only, with some absent. The sample yields millions of clones, approximately 94% seen once. Sequencing was done on a sample of naive CD8+ T cells from PBMCs. The receptors stem from a man in his late teens or twenties in good health. Some clones in this sample may be carry-over from other donors' samples.

The genes are TRBV2 and TRBJ1-2; D is unresolved. V was trimmed by 4 bases and J by 7 bases, leaving 22 bases between them. Germline CDR1 SNHLY, CDR2 FYNNEI. The length of the CDR3 is 16 residues. In DNA form, the CDR3 reads TGTGCCAGCAGTGTTGAGTATAGGGCCCTCCGGGGTGGCTACACCTTC. This encodes CASSVEYRALRGGYTF.

This clone has only one observation. The rearrangement links TRBV19 to TRBJ1-5, with a tentative D call TRBD1 (5 bases). Germline V lookup: CDR1 LNHDA, CDR2 SQIVND (reference sequence). Trimming took 3 bases from V and 9 from J, leaving 18 bases between them. The CDR3 extends over 15 amino acids. The CDR3 reads CASSMQDARGGPQHF. The CDR3 DNA sequence: TGTGCCAGTAGTATGCAGGACGCCCGGGGGGGGCCCCAGCATTTT.

The chain employs TRBV28 and TRBJ2-3; possibly TRBD1 for D (6 bases). V was trimmed by 6 bases and J by 0 bases, leaving 13 bases between them. Germline V gene data show CDR1 as MDHEN and CDR2 as SYDVKM. The CDR3 is 15 residues long. The chain's CDR3 is CASSLQGTSTDTQYF. The CDR3 bases are TGTGCCAGCAGCCTACAGGGTACTAGCACAGATACGCAGTATTTT.

This rearrangement joins TRBV28 to TRBJ2-5; 8 bases are a match to TRBD2. Germline V CDR1 and CDR2: MDHEN, SYDVKM. The CDR3 sequence is 17 residues long. The J segment lost 0 bases and the V segment lost 3 bases, leaving 9 bases of the junction unmatched. CDR3 bases: TGTGCCAGCAGTTTCCCAATCGGCGGGGGGTACCAAGAGACCCAGTACTTC. This sequence encodes CASSFPIGGGYQETQYF.

V is TRBV7-8 and J is TRBJ2-7; a possible D gene is TRBD1 (6 bases). The V end lost 5 bases, the J end lost 3 bases, and 17 bases lay between the germline ends. The CDR3 is 15 residues long. The germline gives CDR1 SGHVS, CDR2 FQNEAQ. CDR3 sequence reads: CASSPNKGGFYEQYF. The CDR3 DNA follows: TGTGCCAGCAGCCCGAACAAAGGGGGTTTCTACGAGCAGTACTTC.

The V and J genes are TRBV7-9 and TRBJ1-2; D gene ambiguous. CDR3 length: 12 amino acids. The V gene's germline CDR1 is SEHNR and CDR2 FQNEAQ (reference sequence). The ends were cut back, 1 base at V and 4 bases at J, with 4 bases in the middle. The CDR3, as DNA: TGTGCCAGCAGCTTAGGGACCTATGGCTACACCTTC. This codes for CASSLGTYGYTF. Full variable domain (remainder filled in from reference TRBV7-9 and TRBJ1-2): DTGVSQNPRHKITKRGQNVTFRCDPISEHNRLYWYRQTLGQGPEFLTYFQNEAQLEKSRLLSDRFSAERPKGSFSTLEIQRTEQGDSAMYLCASSLGTYGYTFGSGTRLTVV.

The chain carries TRBV4-1 and TRBJ2-1; D is unresolved. Germline V gene lookup returns CDR1 MGHRA and CDR2 YSYEKL. Trimming pared 1 base from V and 9 bases from J, leaving 7 bases between. The CDR3 is 12 residues long. CDR3 region: CASSQVQGEQFF. The CDR3 region has the DNA TGCGCCAGCAGCCAAGTACAAGGTGAGCAGTTCTTC.

This chain connects TRBV27 to TRBJ1-5; 9 nucleotides align to TRBD1. V trimming: 2 bases; J trimming: 5 bases; junction bases outside the gene matches: 4. Germline values: CDR1 MNHEY, CDR2 SMNVEV (reference sequence). The CDR3 is made up of 15 amino acids. CDR3 in amino acids: CASSLGDREDQPQHF. Written as DNA, the CDR3 is TGTGCCAGCAGTTTAGGGGACAGGGAAGATCAGCCCCAGCATTTT.

The chain combines TRBV27 with TRBJ2-5; D may correspond to TRBD1 or TRBD2 (5 bases each). V was cut by 2 bases and J by 5 bases, with 15 bases left in between. There are 15 residues in the CDR3. The germline V gene encodes CDR1 MNHEY and CDR2 SMNVEV (reference sequence). CDR3 amino acids: CASSLRDAESETQYF. CDR3 DNA sequence: TGTGCCAGCAGTTTACGGGACGCCGAGTCGGAGACCCAGTACTTC.

The rearrangement links TRBV7-8 to TRBJ2-1, with TRBD2 matching 11 bases. Germline V lookup: CDR1 SGHVS, CDR2 FQNEAQ. The J segment lost 5 bases and the V segment lost 6 bases, leaving 3 bases of the junction unmatched. The CDR3 consists of 14 residues. CDR3 in amino acids: CASRKLAGDNEQFF. The DNA of the CDR3 is TGTGCCAGCAGGAAACTAGCGGGGGACAATGAGCAGTTCTTC.

The V call is TRBV27, the J call TRBJ2-7, with 14 positions matching TRBD2. The V and J ends lost 5 bases and 5 bases, in that order; junction bases with no gene match: 8. From germline, CDR1 is MNHEY and CDR2 SMNVEV (reference sequence). The CDR3 runs 16 residues. CDR3 protein: CASSRLAGGPRDEQYF. As DNA, the CDR3 is TGTGCCAGCAGTCGACTAGCGGGAGGGCCACGGGACGAGCAGTACTTC.

This chain joins TRBV10-3 and TRBJ1-5; D gene ambiguous. CDR1 ENHRY and CDR2 SYGVKD come from the germline V gene. Trimming left V 0 bases short and J 11 bases short, with 11 bases between. The CDR3 has 13 amino acids. The CDR3 DNA reads as TGTGCCATCAGTGAGTCGAAAGGGAAGGCCCAGCATTTT. Its translation is CAISESKGKAQHF.

This clone was picked up one time. This chain uses TRBV5-8 with TRBJ2-7; no reliable D call. This CDR3 has 15 residues. The ends were cut back, 4 bases at V and 1 base at J, with 15 bases in the middle. Germline lookup yields CDR1 SGHTS and CDR2 YDEGEE. Here the CDR3 DNA reads TGTGCCAGCAGCCCTCGGCGACACTATTCCTACGAGCAGTACTTC. This codes for CASSPRRHYSYEQYF.

This clone was detected only a few times. J is TRBJ2-5 and V is TRBV11-2; tentatively, D is TRBD1 (6 bases). Deletions cut 0 bases from V and 3 bases from J, with 17 bases between. Per the germline V gene, CDR1 is SGHAT and CDR2 is FQNNGV. The CDR3 totals 17 residues. The CDR3 loop reads CASSLDVHGQLEETQYF. In DNA, the CDR3 is TGTGCCAGCAGCTTAGATGTTCACGGACAGCTTGAAGAGACCCAGTACTTC.

The chain carries TRBV9 and TRBJ2-6; 9 bases are shared with TRBD1. The V segment lost 3 bases and the J segment 0 bases; nucleotides outside the gene matches: 10. The CDR3 length is 19 residues. The germline V gene encodes CDR1 SGDLS and CDR2 YYNGEE. Here the CDR3 DNA reads TGTGCCAGCAGCGCTAAGGGGACAGGGCCTTTCTCTGGGGCCAACGTCCTGACTTTC. Its protein product is CASSAKGTGPFSGANVLTF.

V gene TRBV28 combines with J gene TRBJ1-5; D may be TRBD1 (6 bases). The CDR3 spans 14 residues. CDR1 is MDHEN, CDR2 SYDVKM, per germline. Trimming stripped 6 bases from V and 7 bases from J, with 16 bases between. CDR3 residues: CASRTVLRGQPQHF. The DNA of the CDR3 is TGTGCCAGCAGAACCGTACTGAGGGGGCAGCCCCAGCATTTT.